This record looks at one T cell receptor (beta chain) sequence and its context. The antigen is unknown. CDR1 is LNHDA, CDR2 SQIVND, per germline (reference sequence). CDR3 size: 13 residues. The V end was cut by 5 bases, the J end by 4 bases, with 11 bases between. The record originates from a study of immune evolution from preneoplasia to lung adenocarcinoma. Points from the study as a whole: Later-stage lesions appeared to have more T cells, more diversity, less clonality.

Produced via immunoSEQ multiplex PCR; TCRdb's table is partial and in-frame only. The repertoire holds 3,500 to 4,000 clones, with around 80% as singletons. The sequenced sample consisted of FFPE adjacent normal lung tissue. The chain links TRBV19 to TRBJ1-1; D unclear. This TCR was recovered from a person aged 65 to 85 with lung adenocarcinoma. In DNA form, the CDR3 reads TGTGCCAGTAGTTTGAGCCGTTCCACTGAAGCTTTCTTT. It specifies CASSLSRSTEAFF.